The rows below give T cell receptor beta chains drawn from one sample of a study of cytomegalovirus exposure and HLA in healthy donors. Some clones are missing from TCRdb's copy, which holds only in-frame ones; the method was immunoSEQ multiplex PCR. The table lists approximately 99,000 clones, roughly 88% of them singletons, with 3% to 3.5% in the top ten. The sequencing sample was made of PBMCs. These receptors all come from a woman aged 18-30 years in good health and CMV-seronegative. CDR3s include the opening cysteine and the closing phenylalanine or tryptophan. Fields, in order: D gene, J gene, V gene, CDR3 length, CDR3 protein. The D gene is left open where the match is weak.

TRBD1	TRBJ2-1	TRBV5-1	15	CASSLVGTGRTEQFF
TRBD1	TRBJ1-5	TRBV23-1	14	CASSPTGGNQPQHF
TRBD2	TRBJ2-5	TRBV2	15	CASSPSGGGGETQYF
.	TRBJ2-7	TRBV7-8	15	CASSSEGLMPYEQYF
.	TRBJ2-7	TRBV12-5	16	CASGLVQPGGRYEQYF
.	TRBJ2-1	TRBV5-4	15	CASSPETVNYNEQFF
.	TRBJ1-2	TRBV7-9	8	CAPGEESF
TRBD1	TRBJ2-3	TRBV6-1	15	CASSEDRGWGDTQYF
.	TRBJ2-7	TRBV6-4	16	CASSESGGASSYEQYF
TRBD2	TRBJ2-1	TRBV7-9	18	CASSSTRGGTSKGNEQFF
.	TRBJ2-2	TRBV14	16	CASSQDWWRSTGELFF
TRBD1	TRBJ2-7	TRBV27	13	CASNSGQGYEQYF
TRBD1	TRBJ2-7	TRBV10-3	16	CAIGGYRDRGFDEQYF
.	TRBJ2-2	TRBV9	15	CASSVGEGRTGELFF
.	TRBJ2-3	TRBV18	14	CASSPPSSTDTQYF
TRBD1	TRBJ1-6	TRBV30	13	CAWSGQGNSPLHF
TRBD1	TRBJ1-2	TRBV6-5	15	CASSPRQGGFYGYTF
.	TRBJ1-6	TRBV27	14	CASMKYDSNSPLHF
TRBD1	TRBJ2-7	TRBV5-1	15	CASSLWDRGSYEQYF
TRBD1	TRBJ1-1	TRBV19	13	CASSLDRGTEAFF
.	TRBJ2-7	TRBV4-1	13	CASSQAVGEEQYF
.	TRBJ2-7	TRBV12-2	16	CASRLGWGRGLYEQYF
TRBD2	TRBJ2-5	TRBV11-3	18	CASSSTSSSGGAGETQYF
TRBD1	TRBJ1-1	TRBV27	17	CASSTGTGGLGYTEAFF
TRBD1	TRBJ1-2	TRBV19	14	CASSVGQASGGYTF
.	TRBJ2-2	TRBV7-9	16	CASSSPQGSNTGELFF
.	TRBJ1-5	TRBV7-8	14	CASSLGTGNQPQHF
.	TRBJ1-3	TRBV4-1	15	CASSLSGLPRNTIYF
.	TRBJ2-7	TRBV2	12	CASSKGGNEQYF
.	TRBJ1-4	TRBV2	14	CASRPTEVFEKLFF
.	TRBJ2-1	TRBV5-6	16	CASSFQAGATRNEQFF
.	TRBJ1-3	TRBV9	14	CASSGVTSGNTIYF
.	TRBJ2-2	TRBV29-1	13	CSVQGGDTGELFF
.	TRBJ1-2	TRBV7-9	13	CASSEGGNYGYTF
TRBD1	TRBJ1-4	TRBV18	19	CASSPPGTASVGTNEKLFF
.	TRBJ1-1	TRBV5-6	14	CASSLFRLNTEAFF
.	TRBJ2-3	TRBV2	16	CASSEGMRIGTDTQYF
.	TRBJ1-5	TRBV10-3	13	CAINTGPGEPQHF
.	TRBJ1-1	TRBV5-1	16	CASSFFFGELNTEAFF
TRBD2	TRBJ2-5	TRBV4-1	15	CASKPGLAAKETQYF
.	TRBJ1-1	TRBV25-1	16	CASSDIAGGQGASAFF
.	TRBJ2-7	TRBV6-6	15	CASSYSMPQVYEQYF
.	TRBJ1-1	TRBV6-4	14	CASRETPGGAEAFF
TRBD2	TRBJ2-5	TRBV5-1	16	CASNTEVAGASETQYF
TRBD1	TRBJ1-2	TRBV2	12	CATETGTNGYTF
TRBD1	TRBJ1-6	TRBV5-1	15	CASSLETGRNSPLHF
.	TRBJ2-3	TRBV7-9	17	CASSFHSKTGRTDTQYF
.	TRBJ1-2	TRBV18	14	CASSPKTVLDGYTF